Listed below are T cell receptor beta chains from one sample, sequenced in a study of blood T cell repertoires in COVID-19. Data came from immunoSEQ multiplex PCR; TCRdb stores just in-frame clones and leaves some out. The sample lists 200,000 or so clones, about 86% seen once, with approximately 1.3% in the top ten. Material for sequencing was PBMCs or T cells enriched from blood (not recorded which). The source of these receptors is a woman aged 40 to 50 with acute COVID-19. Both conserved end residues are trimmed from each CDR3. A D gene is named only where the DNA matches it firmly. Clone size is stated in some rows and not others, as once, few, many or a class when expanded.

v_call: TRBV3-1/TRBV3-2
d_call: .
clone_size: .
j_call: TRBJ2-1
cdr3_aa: ASSQAPTAYNEQF

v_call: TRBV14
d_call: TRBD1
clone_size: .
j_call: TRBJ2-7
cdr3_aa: ASSQEQGFGYEQY

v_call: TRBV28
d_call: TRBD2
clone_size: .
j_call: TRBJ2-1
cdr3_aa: ASSPPGLAYNEQF

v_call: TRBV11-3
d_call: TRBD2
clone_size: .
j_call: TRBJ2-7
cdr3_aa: ASSLGLAGGLDEQY

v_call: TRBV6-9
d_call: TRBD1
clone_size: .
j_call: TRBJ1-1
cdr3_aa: ASKDQGANTEAF

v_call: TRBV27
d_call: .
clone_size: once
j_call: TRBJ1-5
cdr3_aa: ASSLRGINQPQH

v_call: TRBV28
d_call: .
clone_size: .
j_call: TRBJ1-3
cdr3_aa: ASSLTGGSGNTIY

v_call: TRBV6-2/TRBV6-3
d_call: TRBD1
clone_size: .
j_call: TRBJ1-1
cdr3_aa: ASSYDQKTGGTEAF

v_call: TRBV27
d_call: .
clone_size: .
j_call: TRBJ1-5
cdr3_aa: ASSRGYSNQPQH

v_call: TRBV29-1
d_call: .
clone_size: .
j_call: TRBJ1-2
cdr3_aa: SVVDRLNGYT

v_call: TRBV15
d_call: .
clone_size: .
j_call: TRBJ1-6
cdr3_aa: AVRDMGSSPLH

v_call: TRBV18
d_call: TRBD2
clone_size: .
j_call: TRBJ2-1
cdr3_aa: ASSPAGGLRNEQF

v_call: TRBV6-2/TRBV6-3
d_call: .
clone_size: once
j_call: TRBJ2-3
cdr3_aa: ASRPTGISTDTQY

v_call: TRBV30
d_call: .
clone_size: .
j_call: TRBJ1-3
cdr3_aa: AWSVQTLRISGNTIY

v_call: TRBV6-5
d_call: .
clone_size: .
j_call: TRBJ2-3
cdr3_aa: ATHGTFWTDTQY

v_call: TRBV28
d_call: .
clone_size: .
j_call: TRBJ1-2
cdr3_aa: ASSSEGMAGNNYGYT

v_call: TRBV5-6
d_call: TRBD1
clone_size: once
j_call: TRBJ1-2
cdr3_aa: ASSYRTGLRDYGYT

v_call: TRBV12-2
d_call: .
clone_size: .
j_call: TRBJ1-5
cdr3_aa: ASRSRAGAPKYSVSNQPQH

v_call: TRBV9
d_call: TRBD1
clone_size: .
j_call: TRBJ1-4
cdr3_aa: ASSVGNRGDEKLF

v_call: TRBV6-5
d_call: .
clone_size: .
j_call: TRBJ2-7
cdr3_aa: ASTLEPGAGEQY

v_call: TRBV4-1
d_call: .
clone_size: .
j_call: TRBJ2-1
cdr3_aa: ASSQDPGHLYNEQF

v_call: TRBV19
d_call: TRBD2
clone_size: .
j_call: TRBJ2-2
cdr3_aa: ASRPTSGNTGELF

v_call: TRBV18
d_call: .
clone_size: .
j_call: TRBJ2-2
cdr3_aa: ASSLRESGELF

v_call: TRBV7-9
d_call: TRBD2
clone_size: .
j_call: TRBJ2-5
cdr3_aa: ASSLPAGMAGGPGVTQY

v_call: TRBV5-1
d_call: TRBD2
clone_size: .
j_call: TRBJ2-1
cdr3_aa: ASSLGAGLAGGGSYNEQF

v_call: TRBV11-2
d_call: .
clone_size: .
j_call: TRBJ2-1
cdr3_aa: ASSLGTLLGGDEQF

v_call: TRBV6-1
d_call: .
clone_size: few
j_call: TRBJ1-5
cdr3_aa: ASSESRGYSNQPQH

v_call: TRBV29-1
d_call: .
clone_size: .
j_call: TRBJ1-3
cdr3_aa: SVAFSGNTIY

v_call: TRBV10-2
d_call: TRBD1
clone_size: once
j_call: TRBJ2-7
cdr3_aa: ASSPRQGHEQY

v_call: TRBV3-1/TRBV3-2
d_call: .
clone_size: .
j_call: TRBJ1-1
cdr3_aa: ASSQVASSNTEAF

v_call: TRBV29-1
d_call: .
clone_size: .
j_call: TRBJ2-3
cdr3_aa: SVQTRERLNTQY

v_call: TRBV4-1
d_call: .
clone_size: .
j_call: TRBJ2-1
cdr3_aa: ASSQGLGYNEQF